Below, one T cell receptor (beta chain) is given with its context. It lacks a known antigen. Per-nucleotide qualities are absent, and no much larger clonotype sits a single base away. This specimen comes from a study of T cell changes during pregnancy in multiple sclerosis (dated by TCRdb to the late 2010s). Regarding the research as a whole: The study examined how the T cell repertoire changed over the course of pregnancy in women with multiple sclerosis.

The library was generated by the immunoSEQ multiplex PCR assay. TCRdb stores this immuneACCESS table with in-frame sequences only. Part of the clones is absent; in the studies checked, under half of the shortfall reflects unresolved V genes, and no reason is known for the rest. The sample includes about 61,000 clones, with roughly 90% observed a single time. The ten largest clones add up to 3.3% of the sample. The CDR3 contains 12 residues, cysteine and phenylalanine counted. Solely the CDR3 DNA is kept, with 36 bases framed from the first base. Trimming removed 1 base from V and 5 bases from J, leaving 6 bases between the germline ends. The germline V gene gives CDR1 as SGHRS and CDR2 as YFSETQ.

The chain joins TRBV5-1 to TRBJ1-2; no D segment can be confidently identified. Sequencing was performed on peripheral blood, taken in the first trimester of pregnancy. The clonotype comes from a female donor in good health, enrolled as a control in a pregnancy study. The DNA sequence is given as TGCGCCAGCAGCTTGAATGAGTATGGCTACACCTTC. Translated, it gives CASSLNEYGYTF.